Here is one T cell receptor beta chain with its context. These data originate in a study of control samples from healthy donors and cancer patients. Using immunoSEQ multiplex PCR, the repertoire was profiled, and TCRdb retains in-frame clones only, with some absent. Found here are about 55,000 clones, approximately 94% of them singletons; the top ten hold 1.1%. The CDR3 totals 15 residues. Germline V gene sequence: CDR1 MNHEY, CDR2 SMNVEV (reference sequence). With V trimmed by 6 bases and J by 4 bases, 8 bases remained unmatched. The receptor was derived from a woman aged 18-29 years in good health. The specimen sequenced was blood. The chain recombines TRBV27 with TRBJ1-2, with 10 positions matching TRBD1. The CDR3 nucleotides read TGTGCCAGCAGATACGGACAGGGGGAGACCTATGGCTACACCTTC. This sequence encodes CASRYGQGETYGYTF.